This record concerns one TCR beta chain sequence. This clonotype was recorded at least ten times. Its antigen has not been determined. No much larger clonotype is one base removed from it; base qualities were not supplied. This record belongs to a study of identical twins (dated by TCRdb to the mid-2010s). Turning to the overall study: The study deep-sequenced TCR alpha and beta repertoires from monozygotic twins, unrelated adults of various ages and cord blood to test whether fetal clonotypes persist. To rule out contamination, the twin experiments were replicated at different times with different library preparation protocols. Broader findings and caveats from the paper: Invariant T cells such as MAIT and iNKT could partly confound zero-insertion analyses, though diverse VJ usage argued against this for most clonotypes. Because the same donors could not be followed over many years, the conclusions relied on cross-sectional statistical analysis. The excess sharing between twins in beta out-of-frame sequences was weaker because fewer shared sequences reduced the signal-to-noise ratio. Out-of-frame TCR alpha sharing in monozygotic twins was systematically underestimated by recombination models, whereas sharing between unrelated individuals was in agreement with the recombination models. Compared with coincidental sharing between unrelated individuals, out-of-frame TCR alpha sequences shared between twins had an excess of sequences with low generation probability. Fewer insertions were carried by abundant cord blood beta clonotypes, a similar but weaker trend appeared in young adult naive repertoires, and no such trend appeared in memory repertoires.

For this chain, trimming is 5 bases at the V end and 4 bases at the J end, and the number of junction bases without a gene match is 4. The CDR3 goes from the cysteine to the phenylalanine over 14 residues. The retained sequence is limited to the CDR3, 42 bases, with the frame set at the first base. Only healthy Caucasian donors were included. Three unrelated non-twin adults were also sequenced: a male aged 18 to 30, a male aged 50 to 60 and a female aged 50 to 60. Using Miltenyi CD45RO+ enrichment and human naive T-cell isolation kits, memory (CD45RO+) and naive T cells were isolated from PBMC. Libraries were constructed by 5' RACE. The instrument was an Illumina HiSeq 2000. Template switching added a universal primer binding site, and the final cDNA carried a unique molecular identifier that allowed TCR cDNA molecules to be counted accurately. First-strand cDNA for TCR alpha and beta chains was synthesized from specific primers in the conserved constant-segment region. Each cDNA library was double barcoded, with a SMART-Mk sample barcode plus Illumina barcodes, to control for contamination. Two successive PCR steps introduced TruSeq adapter sequences along with Illumina sample barcodes. Sequencing of the TCR alpha and beta cDNA libraries was done on the Illumina HiSeq platform using custom primers. Concerning the study's data processing: MiGEC was used to process raw reads and extract unique molecular identifiers, and MiXCR was used to find CDR3 positions. For each individual, recombination models were inferred using an EM algorithm with the repgenHMM and IGoR tools. The tcR package in R was used for shared clonotype analysis, with sharing normalized by the product of cloneset sizes. To study raw recombination free of thymic and clonal selection effects, out-of-frame nonproductive sequences were analyzed. TCRdb passed the public sequencing reads through fastp at Q25 and MiXCR, retaining productive beta sequences. All rows with the same CDR3 protein become a single entry with the most common DNA and genes. In this record, the V and J calls reflect TCRdb's handling and not the investigators' own analysis. A total of roughly 690,000 distinct CDR3 sequences appear in this sample, 5.5% to 6.5% of them only once. The ten largest clones take up 1.5% to 2% of the sample.

This clonotype was sampled from a man younger than 30 in good health. The chain joins TRBV12-3 or TRBV12-4 to TRBJ1-2; 10 bases in between match TRBD1. Sequencing input: naive T cells sorted from blood. This specimen's cell subset or site label, per the study, means: cells isolated with a human naive T-cell isolation kit. The CDR3 is CASSRQGAGYGYTF. The nucleotide sequence reads as follows: TGTGCCAGCAGTCGACAGGGGGCTGGCTATGGCTACACCTTC.